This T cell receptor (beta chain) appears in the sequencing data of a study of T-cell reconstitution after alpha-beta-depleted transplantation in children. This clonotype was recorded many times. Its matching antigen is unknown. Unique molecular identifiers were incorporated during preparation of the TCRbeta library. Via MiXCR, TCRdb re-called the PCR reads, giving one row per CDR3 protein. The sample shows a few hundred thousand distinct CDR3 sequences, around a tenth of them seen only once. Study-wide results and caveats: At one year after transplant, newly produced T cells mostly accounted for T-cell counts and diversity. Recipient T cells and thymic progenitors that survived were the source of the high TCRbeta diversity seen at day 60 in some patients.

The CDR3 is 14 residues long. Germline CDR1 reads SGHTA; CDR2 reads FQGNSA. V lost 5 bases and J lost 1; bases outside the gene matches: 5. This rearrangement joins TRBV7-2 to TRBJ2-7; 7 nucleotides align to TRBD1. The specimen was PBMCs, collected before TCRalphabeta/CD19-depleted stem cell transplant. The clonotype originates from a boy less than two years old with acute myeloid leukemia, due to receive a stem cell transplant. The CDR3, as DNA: TGTGCCAGCAGCAGGGCAGGGGGTTCCTACGAGCAGTACTTC. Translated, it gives CASSRAGGSYEQYF.